These 10 T cell receptor beta chains were sequenced from one sample in a study of blood T cell repertoires in COVID-19. Profiling relied on immunoSEQ multiplex PCR, and the TCRdb table lists in-frame clones only, not all of them. The table has 120,000 or so clones, about three quarters seen once. The sample taken for sequencing was peripheral blood. These receptors were obtained from a human donor with acute or convalescent COVID-19. The donor label of this sample is uncertain.

V gene TRBV18 combines with J gene TRBJ1-6, with 9 bases identical to TRBD1. This CDR3 has 15 amino acids. Looked up from germline, CDR1 is KGHSH and CDR2 is LQKENI. The V segment lost 3 bases and the J segment 6 bases; nucleotides outside the gene matches: 3. The CDR3 sequence: CASSPVGQGNSPLHF. The CDR3 DNA follows: TGTGCCAGCTCACCTGTGGGACAGGGTAATTCACCCCTCCACTTT.

The rearrangement links TRBV18 to TRBJ2-7; 8 positions match TRBD1. V was clipped by 4 bases and J by 2 bases; unmatched bases: 7. CDR1 and CDR2 from the germline V gene are KGHSH and LQKENI. The CDR3 has 15 amino acids. The DNA of the CDR3 is TGTGCCAGCTCACTCGGACAGGGAGAAACCTACGAGCAGTACTTC. Translating gives CASSLGQGETYEQYF.

This chain links TRBV3-1 (or the pseudogene TRBV3-2) with TRBJ2-7; maybe TRBD2 (7 bases). Trimming pared 6 bases from V and 1 base from J, leaving 16 bases between. Per the germline V gene, CDR1 is LGHDT and CDR2 is YNNKEL (reference sequence). This CDR3 is 15 amino acids long. CDR3 loop: CASSPGGGASYEQYF. CDR3 nucleotide sequence: TGTGCCAGCAGTCCCGGTGGGGGGGCTTCCTACGAGCAGTACTTC.

The chain joins TRBV28 to TRBJ1-1, with 7 bases matching TRBD1. This CDR3 comprises 17 residues. Germline CDR1 is MDHEN and CDR2 is SYDVKM. V was clipped by 4 bases and J by 0 bases; unmatched bases: 11. CDR3 region: CASSSSGDSFMNTEAFF. The CDR3 nucleotides are TGTGCCAGCAGTTCCTCCGGGGACAGCTTCATGAACACTGAAGCTTTCTTT.

The chain recombines TRBV5-1 with TRBJ1-3; D unclear. The V end lost 0 bases, the J end lost 0 bases, and 7 bases lay between the germline ends. Germline-derived CDR1 and CDR2 are SGHRS and YFSETQ. The CDR3 has 15 amino acids. CDR3 coding DNA: TGCGCCAGCAGCTTGGCCCAGGCCTCTGGAAACACCATATATTTT. Translation: CASSLAQASGNTIYF.

The chain uses TRBV5-1 and TRBJ2-1; TRBD1 matches at 9 bases. There are 15 residues in the CDR3. V dropped 4 bases and J dropped 9; count of bases not matched to a gene: 11. Germline V gene sequence: CDR1 SGHRS, CDR2 YFSETQ. The CDR3 region has the DNA TGCGCCAGCAGCGTGGACGGACAGGGGCAGGGTGAGCAGTTCTTC. This codes for CASSVDGQGQGEQFF.

In this sample, this clone turned up a few times. This chain uses TRBV11-2 with TRBJ1-2; 7 nucleotides align to TRBD1. The length of the CDR3 is 13 residues. V lost 4 bases, J lost 8 bases, and 7 bases stayed unmatched. Germline V gene data show CDR1 as SGHAT and CDR2 as FQNNGV. The CDR3 loop reads CASSSAGGNGYTF. The CDR3 bases are TGTGCCAGCAGCTCGGCAGGGGGTAACGGCTACACCTTC. Full variable domain (missing parts from reference TRBV11-2 and TRBJ1-2): EAGVAQSPRYKIIEKRQSVAFWCNPISGHATLYWYQQILGQGPKLLIQFQNNGVVDDSQLPKDRFSAERLKGVDSTLKIQPAKLEDSAVYLCASSSAGGNGYTFGSGTRLTVV.

In regard to this clone: Mismatch with germline at one junction end may stem from a read error. V usage is TRBV7-7 and J usage is TRBJ2-5; 9 positions match TRBD2. In germline, CDR1 is SSHAT, CDR2 FNYEAQ (reference sequence). The CDR3 length is 14 residues. CDR3 DNA: TGTGCTAGCAGCCCGCGGGGGGGCGGTGAGACCCAGTACTTC. This sequence encodes CASSPRGGGETQYF.

The chain recombines TRBV3-1 (or the pseudogene TRBV3-2) with TRBJ2-3; 12 nucleotides agree with TRBD2. Germline V gene sequence: CDR1 LGHDT, CDR2 YNNKEL (reference sequence). After removal of 6 bases from V and 6 bases from J, the junction contained 10 bases not matched to a gene. CDR3 length: 16 residues. The CDR3 loop reads CASSRSSGGALDTQYF. CDR3 sequence (DNA): TGTGCCAGCAGTCGATCTAGCGGGGGGGCCCTTGATACGCAGTATTTT.

The CDR3 DNA sequence: TGCGCCAGCAGCTCCATGTCAGGGGATGAGCAGTTCTTC. Translated, it gives CASSSMSGDEQFF. The chain links TRBV5-1 to TRBJ2-1; TRBD1 is a possible D gene (6 bases). The CDR3 length is 13 residues. V was clipped by 3 bases and J by 8 bases, with 12 bases between them. Germline V gene lookup returns CDR1 SGHRS and CDR2 YFSETQ.